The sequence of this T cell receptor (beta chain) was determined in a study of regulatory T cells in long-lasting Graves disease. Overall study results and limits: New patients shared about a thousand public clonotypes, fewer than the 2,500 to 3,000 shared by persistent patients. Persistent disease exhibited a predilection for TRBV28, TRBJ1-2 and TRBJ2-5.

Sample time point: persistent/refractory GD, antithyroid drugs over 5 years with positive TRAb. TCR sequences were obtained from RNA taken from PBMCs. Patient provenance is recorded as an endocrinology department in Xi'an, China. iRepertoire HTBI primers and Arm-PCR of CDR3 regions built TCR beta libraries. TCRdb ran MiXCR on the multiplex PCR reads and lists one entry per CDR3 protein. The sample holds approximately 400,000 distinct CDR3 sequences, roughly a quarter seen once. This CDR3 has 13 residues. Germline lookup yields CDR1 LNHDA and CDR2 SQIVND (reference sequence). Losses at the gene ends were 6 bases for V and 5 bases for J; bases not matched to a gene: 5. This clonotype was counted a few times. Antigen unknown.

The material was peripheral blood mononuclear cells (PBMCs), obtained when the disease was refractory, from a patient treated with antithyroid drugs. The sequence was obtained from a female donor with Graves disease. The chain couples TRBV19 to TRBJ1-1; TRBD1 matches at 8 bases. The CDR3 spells CASRARGPTEAFF. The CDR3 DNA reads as TGTGCCAGTAGGGCCAGGGGGCCTACTGAAGCTTTCTTT.